Listed below are T cell receptor beta chains from one sample, sequenced in a study of T-cell memory formation after mild COVID-19. TCRdb ran MiXCR on the 5' RACE reads and lists one entry per CDR3 protein. The sample includes 65,000 to 90,000 distinct CDR3 sequences, around 14% of them seen just once. Sequences were obtained from PBMCs or a T cell subset sorted from them (not recorded which). Receptors were obtained from an adult woman who had mild COVID-19 (a few samples of this study predate the infection). Cell type and time point are not known. Each CDR3 is given with its conserved first and last residue. D genes are given only for firm matches.

>TRBD2|TRBV20-1
CSAQGLADLTDTQYF
>.|TRBV7-9
CASSAPRDEGYHEQYF
>.|TRBV28
CASSREGGAGNEKLFF
>.|TRBV7-9
CASSLAPPGELFF
>TRBD2|TRBV5-4
CASSLGPSGGPGGGTQYF
>TRBD1|TRBV7-9
CASSLSDRELNTEAFF
>.|TRBV4-2
CASSPVGAVDYSGNTIYF
>TRBD1|TRBV30
CAWSLGQGKNEQFF
>.|TRBV7-9
CASSFRETQYF
>.|TRBV5-1
CASSLAPGGTDTKYF
>TRBD2|TRBV7-3
CASSLLAGDFTGELFF
>TRBD2|TRBV7-9
CASSLATSGGNEQFF
>TRBD2|TRBV9
CASSAAGGPSYEQYF
>TRBD1|TRBV20-1
CSARDRDRGVRNTEAFF
>.|TRBV9
CASSVVPPGGISGSGANVLTF
>TRBD1|TRBV7-8
CASSLGSGGETQYF
>.|TRBV7-8
CASSSSGRQPQHF
>TRBD1|TRBV6-5
CASSYSQGDNEQFF
>TRBD1|TRBV5-5
CASSDLTGDTEAFF
>TRBD1|TRBV7-8
CASSPSQGAYEQYF
>TRBD1|TRBV5-4
CASSWTGTGGYEQYF
>.|TRBV20-1
CSARDVGSGIRYF
>.|TRBV12-3/TRBV12-4
CASSPPGSPAYNEQFF
>.|TRBV24-1
CATSDLYGGLDTGELFF
>.|TRBV4-2
CASSQEGGWPDEQFF
>.|TRBV20-1
CSARDLSTDTQYF
>.|TRBV4-1
CASSHGQTNYEQYF
>.|TRBV20-1
CSAREGLGGMPDTQYF
>TRBD1|TRBV19
CASSLLLRQGPSYEQYF
>TRBD2|TRBV2
CASRLAGGPYNEQFF
>TRBD2|TRBV4-3
CASSQDGTSSGANVLTF
>.|TRBV20-1
CRADTEAFF
>.|TRBV9
CASSVATPGERGEQFF
>TRBD1|TRBV27
CASSSRQGALFDIQYF
>TRBD1|TRBV29-1
CSVVGVLGQRGTEAFF
>.|TRBV4-1
CASSQDYQVPLLNTEAFF
>.|TRBV29-1
CSALGDGGPRDYGYTF
>TRBD2|TRBV4-3
CASSQTSGPYEQYF
>.|TRBV6-6
CASSTKFYEQYF
>.|TRBV20-1
CSASVSGVESYEQYF
>.|TRBV7-9
CASSHSPYPAFF
>.|TRBV7-2
CASSLGLGGGDRPEQYF
>.|TRBV4-1
CASSQGPGFSNSPLHF
>TRBD1|TRBV19
CASSIDSGGNEQYF
>TRBD1|TRBV11-2
CASSPGGAIPETQYF
>.|TRBV4-3
CASSDYVEQYF
>.|TRBV20-1
CSASPPDTVETDTQYF
>.|TRBV27
CASRSGLSSYEQYF